This T cell receptor (beta chain) is from a study of blood T cells in healthy people across ages. Study-wide points: Compared with aged donors, long-lived donors showed fewer expanded clones, suggesting selection.

Through a sample-barcoded 5' primer and a J-beta primer mix, a second PCR was run for roughly 6 to 12 cycles. TCRdb processed the 5' RACE reads anew with MiXCR; each CDR3 protein has one entry. The sample contains around 990,000 distinct CDR3 sequences, 20% to 25% of which appear only once. V was shortened by 0 bases and J by 2 bases, with 11 bases between the two germline ends. This CDR3 has 17 residues. Germline CDR1 and CDR2: LGHDT and YNNKEL (reference sequence). There are a few counts of this clonotype. Its target is unknown. These sequences were also reported in another study, on T cells of mothers and their children. In that study: The people who donated were a few healthy Caucasian mothers and their six children.

This sequence was found in a girl aged 2 to 10 in good health. Material for sequencing was blood. V and J are TRBV3-1 and TRBJ2-6; D unclear. The DNA of the CDR3 is TGTGCCAGCAGCCAAGATTGGGTAGGCGCTGGGGCCAACGTCCTGACTTTC. The encoded protein is CASSQDWVGAGANVLTF.